The following is a T cell receptor beta chain sequence with its context. Its matching antigen is unknown. The same CDR3 arises from other DNA sequences in this sample as well. Clones were read by immunoSEQ multiplex PCR, and TCRdb kept only the in-frame ones, dropping some. The table has around 54,000 clones, roughly nine tenths seen once; the top ten hold roughly 1.5%. The time point here: week 35, safety follow-up. All doses held 300 ug of mutant IDH1 20-mer peptide, with topical imiquimod. This specimen belongs to a study of a mutant IDH1 vaccine in newly diagnosed glioma. The wider study: A roughly 62% male, approximately 38% female split and a mean age of around 37 years characterized treated patients. Patients' prior therapy spanned radiotherapy, temozolomide, or both; most underwent both.

Germline-derived CDR1 and CDR2 are SGHTA and FQGNSA. The CDR3 is 15 residues long. V lost 5 bases and J lost 4; bases outside the gene matches: 7. The source is a man aged 40-55 years with glioma. The starting material was PBMCs, obtained from a glioma patient whose treatment included an IDH1 peptide vaccine. The chain couples TRBV7-2 to TRBJ1-4, with 7 bases identical to TRBD1. This CDR3 reads CASSPRTGLNEKLFF. The CDR3 coding sequence is TGTGCCAGCAGCCCCCGGACAGGCCTTAATGAAAAACTGTTTTTT.